This T cell receptor (beta chain) appears in the sequencing data of a study of T cells in localized non-small cell lung cancer. Overall study findings and caveats: It remains possible that heterogeneity exists, since only one tumor region was sequenced. Median approximately 50 top-100 tumor clones were shared with paired adjacent lung. Uninvolved adjacent lung showed peak T cell clonality, exceeding tumor.

Profiling relied on immunoSEQ multiplex PCR, and the TCRdb table lists in-frame clones only, not all of them. Of just over 1,000 clones listed, around 28% are singletons. Only a few counts were recorded for this clone. Its antigen is currently unknown. This receptor was taken from a woman aged 40-69 years with stage I squamous cell lung carcinoma. The sequenced sample was lung tumor tissue, obtained before any cancer treatment.

The CDR3 protein is CASSLTGSHTGELFF. The CDR3 bases are TGTGCCAGCAGTTTGACAGGGAGCCACACCGGGGAGCTGTTTTTT. The J gene is TRBJ2-2, the V gene TRBV6-8, with 7 bases identical to TRBD1. V was clipped by 4 bases and J by 3 bases; unmatched bases: 5. Germline CDR1 is MNHGY and CDR2 is SAAAGT. This CDR3 spans 15 amino acids.